This TCR beta chain was recorded in a study of T-cell reconstitution after alpha-beta-depleted transplantation in children. Notes on the study in general: Reports say that about two months after transplant, the alpha-beta T cells came out of several hundred graft clones that had expanded. Surviving recipient cells, namely T cells and thymic progenitors, were the source of high day-60 TCRbeta diversity in some patients. When one year had passed after transplant, most T-cell counts and diversity came from newly produced T cells.

V was cut by 5 bases and J by 7 bases, with 3 bases left in between. Germline CDR1 SNHLY, CDR2 FYNNEI. CDR3 length: 11 amino acids. Regarding this clonotype: Its cognate antigen is unknown.

The TCRbeta library incorporated unique molecular identifiers. TCRdb re-derived calls from the PCR reads in MiXCR, one entry per CDR3 protein. In the table there are about 980,000 distinct CDR3 sequences, 25% to 35% of which are singletons. The sample was PBMCs, mostly from graft donor cells, taken 360 days after TCRalphabeta/CD19-depleted stem cell transplant. The chain couples TRBV2 to TRBJ1-6; no definite D call. The sequence was obtained from a boy under two years old who had a stem cell transplant for SCID, so the T cells may come from the graft donor. The CDR3 DNA follows: TGTGCCAGCAGTATAAATTCACCCCTCCACTTT. Translation gives CASSINSPLHF.